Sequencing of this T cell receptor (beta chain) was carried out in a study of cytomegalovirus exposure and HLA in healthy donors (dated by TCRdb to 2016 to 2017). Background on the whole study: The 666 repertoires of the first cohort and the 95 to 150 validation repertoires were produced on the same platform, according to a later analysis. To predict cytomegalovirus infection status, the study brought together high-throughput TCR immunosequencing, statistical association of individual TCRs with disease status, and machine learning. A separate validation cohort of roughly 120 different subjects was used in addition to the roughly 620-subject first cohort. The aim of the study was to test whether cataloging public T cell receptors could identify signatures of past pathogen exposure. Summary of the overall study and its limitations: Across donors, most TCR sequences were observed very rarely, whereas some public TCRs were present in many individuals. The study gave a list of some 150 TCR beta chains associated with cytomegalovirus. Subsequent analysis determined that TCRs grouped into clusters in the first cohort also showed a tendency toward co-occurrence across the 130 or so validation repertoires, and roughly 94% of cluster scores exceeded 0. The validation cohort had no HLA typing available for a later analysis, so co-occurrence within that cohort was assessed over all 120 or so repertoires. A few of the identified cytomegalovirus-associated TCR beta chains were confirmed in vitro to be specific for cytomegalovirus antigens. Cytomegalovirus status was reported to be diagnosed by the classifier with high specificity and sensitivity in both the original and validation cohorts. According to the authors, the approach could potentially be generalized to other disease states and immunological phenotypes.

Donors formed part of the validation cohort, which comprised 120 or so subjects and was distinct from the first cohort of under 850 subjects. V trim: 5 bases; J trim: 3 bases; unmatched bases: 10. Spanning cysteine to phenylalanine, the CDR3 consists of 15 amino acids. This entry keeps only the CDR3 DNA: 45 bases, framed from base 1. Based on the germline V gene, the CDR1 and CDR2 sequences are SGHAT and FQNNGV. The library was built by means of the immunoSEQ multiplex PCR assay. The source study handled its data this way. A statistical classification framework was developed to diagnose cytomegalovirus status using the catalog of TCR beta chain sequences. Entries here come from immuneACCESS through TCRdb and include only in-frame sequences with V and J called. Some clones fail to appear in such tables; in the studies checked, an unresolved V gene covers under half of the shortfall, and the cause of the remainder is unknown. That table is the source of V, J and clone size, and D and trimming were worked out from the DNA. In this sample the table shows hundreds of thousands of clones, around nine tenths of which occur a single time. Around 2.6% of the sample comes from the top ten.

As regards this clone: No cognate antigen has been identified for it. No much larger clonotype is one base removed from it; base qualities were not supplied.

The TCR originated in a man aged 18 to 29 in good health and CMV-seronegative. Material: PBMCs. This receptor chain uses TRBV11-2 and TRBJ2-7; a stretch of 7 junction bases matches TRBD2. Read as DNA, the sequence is TGTGCCAGCAGCCCCCGAGCGGGGCGAGTCTACGAGCAGTACTTC. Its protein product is CASSPRAGRVYEQYF. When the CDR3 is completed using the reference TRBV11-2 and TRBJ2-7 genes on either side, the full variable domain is EAGVAQSPRYKIIEKRQSVAFWCNPISGHATLYWYQQILGQGPKLLIQFQNNGVVDDSQLPKDRFSAERLKGVDSTLKIQPAKLEDSAVYLCASSPRAGRVYEQYFGPGTRLTVT.